The clone carrying this TCR beta chain has ten or more counts. The entry originates in a study of identical twins. The CDR3 runs to 14 residues. Trimming left V 5 bases short and J 0 bases short, with 10 bases between. Each CDR3 protein is one row after TCRdb ran MiXCR on the 5' RACE reads. The sample has 310,000 or so distinct CDR3 sequences; over 8.5% are singletons. This sample was shared with a second study, whose subject was yellow fever vaccine responses in identical twins.

Material: CD8+ T cells sorted from blood. J is TRBJ2-5 and V is TRBV12-3 or TRBV12-4, with D perhaps matching TRBD2 (6 bases). This clonotype originated in a young woman in good health. The CDR3 loop reads CASSEDYNQETQYF. Written as DNA, the CDR3 is TGTGCCAGCAGTGAGGACTACAACCAAGAGACCCAGTACTTC.